The 12 T cell receptor beta chains given below trace back to one sample, sequenced in a study of blood T cell repertoires in COVID-19. Clones were read by immunoSEQ multiplex PCR, and TCRdb kept only the in-frame ones, dropping some. The sample consists of roughly 59,000 clones, approximately 82% of them appearing once. The sample consisted of peripheral blood. The receptor source for this set is an elderly man with acute or convalescent COVID-19.

The CDR3 DNA sequence: TGTGCCAGCAGGCGGGAGGAGAGGGATACGCAGTATTTT. Translation: CASRREERDTQYF. The chain carries TRBV2 and TRBJ2-3, with TRBD2 identical over 8 bases. In germline, CDR1 is SNHLY, CDR2 FYNNEI. The CDR3 has 13 amino acids. Trimming took 6 bases from V and 6 from J; bases not matched to a gene: 5.

This chain uses TRBV3-1 (or the pseudogene TRBV3-2) with TRBJ2-7; no definite D call. Germline lookup yields CDR1 LGHDT and CDR2 YNNKEL (reference sequence). This CDR3 comprises 13 residues. V was clipped by 1 base and J by 3 bases, with 7 bases between them. The CDR3 nucleotides read TGTGCCAGCAGCCAAGGGCAGAACTACGAGCAGTACTTC. This gives the protein CASSQGQNYEQYF.

V is TRBV19 and J is TRBJ1-1, with TRBD1 identical over 10 bases. Per germline, CDR1 LNHDA and CDR2 SQIVND (reference sequence). This CDR3 comprises 13 residues. V trimming: 5 bases; J trimming: 8 bases; junction bases outside the gene matches: 5. The CDR3 protein is CASSASTGGEAFF. CDR3 bases: TGTGCCAGTAGTGCTTCGACAGGGGGCGAAGCTTTCTTT.

The genes are TRBV5-1 and TRBJ1-2, with a possible D match to TRBD1 (5 bases). V lost 4 bases and J 8 bases, leaving 18 bases between the germline ends. Germline CDR1 and CDR2: SGHRS and YFSETQ. This CDR3 comprises 14 residues. The CDR3: CASSLSPDRGGYTF. In DNA, the CDR3 is TGCGCCAGCAGCCTCAGCCCGGACCGGGGGGGCTACACCTTC.

J is TRBJ1-2 and V is TRBV6-1; D is uncertain. Germline CDR1 reads MNHNS; CDR2 reads SASEGT. This CDR3 is built from 14 residues. V lost 2 bases and J 5 bases, leaving 12 bases between the germline ends. CDR3 protein: CASSEPGGQYGYTF. CDR3 nucleotides: TGTGCCAGCAGTGAACCGGGAGGGCAGTATGGCTACACCTTC.

This sequence joins TRBV5-1 and TRBJ2-1; TRBD1 is a possible D gene (6 bases). The CDR3 has 15 residues. Trimming stripped 4 bases from V and 4 bases from J, with 15 bases between. Per germline, CDR1 SGHRS and CDR2 YFSETQ. The CDR3 nucleotides read TGCGCCAGCAGCAAGGGGGAAATCCTATACAATGAGCAGTTCTTC. Translated, it gives CASSKGEILYNEQFF.

V gene TRBV19 combines with J gene TRBJ2-2; D remains ambiguous. This CDR3 is 13 amino acids long. Germline lookup yields CDR1 LNHDA and CDR2 SQIVND (reference sequence). The V end lost 3 bases, the J end lost 9 bases, and 11 bases lay between the germline ends. For the CDR3, the DNA is TGTGCCAGTAGTATTAGGAGTTCCTGGGAGCTGTTTTTT. Encoded protein: CASSIRSSWELFF.

The rearrangement uses TRBV11-2 and TRBJ1-3; D is possibly TRBD1 (5 bases). V lost 8 bases to trimming and J lost 0 bases, with 11 bases between them. The germline CDR1 and CDR2 sequences are SGHAT and FQNNGV. The CDR3 has 14 residues. CDR3 region: CASPRADSGNTIYF. CDR3 in DNA: TGTGCCAGCCCCAGGGCGGACTCTGGAAACACCATATATTTT.

This clone came up a few times. The chain uses TRBV10-1 and TRBJ2-2, with D maybe TRBD2 (5 bases). The CDR3 consists of 13 residues. The germline CDR1 and CDR2 sequences are WNHNN and SYGVQD (reference sequence). Trimming left V 5 bases short and J 4 bases short, with 8 bases between. CDR3 sequence: CASSKRFTGELFF. CDR3 sequence (DNA): TGCGCCAGCAGTAAGCGGTTCACCGGGGAGCTGTTTTTT.

The chain has TRBV7-9 and TRBJ1-6; TRBD1 aligns across 7 bases. V shed 5 bases and J 18 bases; nucleotides not matched to a gene: 13. There are 13 residues in the CDR3. From germline, CDR1 is SEHNR and CDR2 FQNEAQ (reference sequence). CDR3 region: CASSLSGTAKTHF. In DNA form, the CDR3 reads TGTGCCAGCAGCCTCTCCGGGACAGCTAAGACCCACTTT. Combining the CDR3 with reference TRBV7-9 and TRBJ1-6 gives the whole variable domain DTGVSQNPRHKITKRGQNVTFRCDPISEHNRLYWYRQTLGQGPEFLTYFQNEAQLEKSRLLSDRFSAERPKGSFSTLEIQRTEQGDSAMYLCASSLSGTAKTHFGNGTRLTVT.

The chain carries TRBV5-6 and TRBJ1-3; perhaps TRBD1 as D (6 bases). Per the germline V gene, CDR1 is SGHDT and CDR2 is YYEEEE. This CDR3 contains 16 residues. Trimming cost V 4 bases and J 3 bases, with 17 bases left between them. CDR3 bases: TGTGCCAGCAGCCTTCCGACAGGTTCGCTTGGAAACACCATATATTTT. It yields the protein CASSLPTGSLGNTIYF.

This clone was recorded a few times. The chain carries TRBV18 and TRBJ1-3, with TRBD1 as a possible D gene (5 bases). CDR1 KGHSH and CDR2 LQKENI come from the germline V gene. V was pared by 7 bases and J by 0 bases, with 10 bases between. This CDR3 is built from 14 residues. The CDR3 nucleotides read TGTGCCAGCTTACAGACAGACTCTGGAAACACCATATATTTT. Protein product: CASLQTDSGNTIYF.